Below, 14 T cell receptor beta chains from the same sample are listed, as sequenced in a study of cytomegalovirus exposure and HLA in healthy donors. Primers: 60 Vbeta forward and 13 Jbeta reverse. Clones were read by immunoSEQ multiplex PCR, and TCRdb kept only the in-frame ones, dropping some. This sample has about 130,000 clones, with 83% found just once. The specimen was PBMCs. All receptors derive from a middle-aged woman in good health and CMV-seropositive.

This chain joins TRBV5-1 and TRBJ2-5; tentatively, D is TRBD1 (6 bases). This CDR3 has 14 residues. CDR1 and CDR2 from the germline V gene are SGHRS and YFSETQ. V dropped 4 bases and J dropped 1 base, with 11 bases sitting between them. The CDR3 DNA follows: TGCGCCAGCAGCAACGCAGGGGTCCAAGAGACCCAGTACTTC. Amino acids: CASSNAGVQETQYF.

This chain joins TRBV11-1 and TRBJ2-3; D is unresolved. The CDR3 spans 15 residues. Germline V gene sequence: CDR1 SGHAT, CDR2 FQDESV (reference sequence). V was pared by 4 bases and J by 0 bases, with 11 bases between. CDR3 sequence reads: CASSSRSSSTDTQYF. CDR3 DNA sequence: TGTGCCAGCAGCTCTAGGAGTTCTAGCACAGATACGCAGTATTTT.

The chain carries TRBV13 and TRBJ1-2; maybe TRBD1 (6 bases). The CDR3 has 12 residues. From germline, CDR1 is PRHDT and CDR2 FYEKMQ (reference sequence). V was cut by 7 bases and J by 7 bases, with 13 bases left in between. The CDR3 DNA is TGTGCCAGCAACAACAGGGTTAGTGGCTACACCTTC. This codes for CASNNRVSGYTF.

The rearrangement links TRBV7-2 to TRBJ2-7; 9 bases are shared with TRBD2. In germline, CDR1 is SGHTA, CDR2 FQGNSA. CDR3 size: 13 residues. J was trimmed by 7 bases and V by 5 bases; bases with no gene match: 6. CDR3 region: CASSISGGWEQYF. The DNA for the CDR3 is TGTGCCAGCAGCATTAGCGGGGGTTGGGAGCAGTACTTC.

The chain is built from TRBV5-4 and TRBJ2-7; 7 bases line up with TRBD1. CDR1 SGHNT and CDR2 YYREEE come from the germline V gene (reference sequence). With V trimmed by 3 bases and J by 3 bases, 6 bases remained unmatched. The CDR3 contains 14 residues. CDR3 sequence: CASSSGQFLYEQYF. CDR3 sequence (DNA): TGTGCCAGCAGCTCGGGACAGTTCCTCTACGAGCAGTACTTC.

This sequence joins TRBV10-3 and TRBJ2-1, with D perhaps TRBD1 (5 bases). The CDR3 has 13 residues. Germline assignment: CDR1 ENHRY and CDR2 SYGVKD. Trimming stripped 4 bases from V and 5 bases from J, with 9 bases between. The CDR3 loop is CAISVGADNEQFF. Here the CDR3 DNA reads TGTGCCATCAGTGTAGGGGCAGACAATGAGCAGTTCTTC.

J is TRBJ1-3 and V is TRBV12-5; no clear D gene. The CDR3 has 16 amino acids. Trimming left V 1 base short and J 3 bases short, with 13 bases between. Germline V gene sequence: CDR1 LGHNT, CDR2 FRNRAP. The DNA for the CDR3 is TGTGCTAGTGGTTTGGAGAAGGGAGCTGGTGGAAACACCATATATTTT. Its translation: CASGLEKGAGGNTIYF.

This clone was found a few times. The V gene is TRBV7-9, the J gene TRBJ1-5; TRBD1 agrees at 7 bases. V dropped 3 bases and J dropped 4; count of bases not matched to a gene: 6. The CDR3 has 15 residues. The germline V gene encodes CDR1 SEHNR and CDR2 FQNEAQ (reference sequence). The CDR3 loop reads CASSFETGINQPQHF. CDR3 coding DNA: TGTGCCAGCAGCTTCGAGACAGGGATAAATCAGCCCCAGCATTTT.

This sequence joins TRBV29-1 and TRBJ2-7; 10 nucleotides match TRBD1. CDR3 size: 12 residues. V dropped 7 bases and J dropped 5; count of bases not matched to a gene: 5. The V gene's germline CDR1 is SQVTM and CDR2 ANQGSEA. Here the CDR3 reads CSGRTGGNEQYF. In DNA, the CDR3 is TGCAGCGGGCGGACAGGGGGAAACGAGCAGTACTTC.

With regard to this clone: Mismatch with germline at one junction end may stem from a read error. This chain connects TRBV15 to TRBJ2-7; 7 bases align to TRBD1. The length of the CDR3 is 14 residues. Germline loops: CDR1 LNHNV, CDR2 YYDKDF (reference sequence). CDR3 amino acids: CATSTRTGTYEQHF. The CDR3 nucleotides read TGTGCCACCAGCACCCGGACAGGTACCTACGAGCAGCACTTC. The full variable domain, completed using reference TRBV15 and TRBJ2-7, is DAMVIQNPRYQVTQFGKPVTLSCSQTLNHNVMYWYQQKSSQAPKLLFHYYDKDFNNEADTPDNFQSRRPNTSFCFLDIRSPGLGDTAMYLCATSTRTGTYEQHFGPGTRLTVT.

This sequence joins TRBV5-4 and TRBJ1-2; the D gene is possibly TRBD1 (5 bases). Deletions cut 1 base from V and 7 bases from J, with 11 bases between. The CDR3 has 13 amino acids. Germline values: CDR1 SGHNT, CDR2 YYREEE (reference sequence). CDR3 residues: CASSLRGGGGYTF. CDR3 bases: TGTGCCAGCAGCTTGCGCGGGGGTGGTGGCTACACCTTC.

A single count supports this clone. J is TRBJ1-4 and V is TRBV30; D unclear. With 0 bases removed from V and 5 bases from J, the gap between germline ends came to 7 bases. Germline loops: CDR1 GTSNPN, CDR2 SVGIG (reference sequence). The CDR3 covers 13 residues. CDR3 in DNA: TGTGCCTGGAGTGTAACCCAGAATGAAAAACTGTTTTTT. Encoded protein: CAWSVTQNEKLFF.

The chain uses TRBV11-2 and TRBJ1-2; the match to TRBD1 covers 7 bases. The CDR3 is 14 amino acids. Looked up from germline, CDR1 is SGHAT and CDR2 is FQNNGV. The trim removed 6 bases at V and 1 base at J, leaving 5 bases unmatched. CDR3 protein: CASSYQGVNYGYTF. In DNA, the CDR3 is TGTGCCAGCAGTTATCAGGGGGTTAACTATGGCTACACCTTC.

This chain joins TRBV4-2 and TRBJ2-1; 12 bases are a match to TRBD2. V shed 4 bases, J shed 1 base, and the junction held 11 bases outside the gene matches. In germline, CDR1 is LGHNA, CDR2 YNFKEQ. This CDR3 is built from 19 residues. The CDR3 loop is CASSPLGGTSGRSYNEQFF. CDR3 in DNA: TGTGCCAGCAGCCCCTTGGGGGGTACTAGCGGGAGGTCCTACAATGAGCAGTTCTTC.